What follows describes a single TCR beta chain. The CDR3 is made up of 14 amino acids. Trimming took 6 bases from V and 6 from J; bases not matched to a gene: 6. The V gene's germline CDR1 is ENHRY and CDR2 SYGVKD. The sample originates from a study of cytomegalovirus exposure and HLA in healthy donors. Researchers ran the PCR with 60 Vbeta and 13 Jbeta primers. Sequenced by immunoSEQ multiplex PCR; TCRdb stores in-frame clones only, minus some. The sample totals about 41,000 clones. This receptor was obtained from a man aged 30-40 years in good health and CMV-seronegative. Sequenced: PBMCs. This chain connects TRBV10-3 to TRBJ2-1; 9 nucleotides align to TRBD2. CDR3 nucleotides: TGTGCCATCAGCCAGGCTAGCGGGGTCAATGAGCAGTTCTTC. Amino acids: CAISQASGVNEQFF.